This TCR beta chain was captured in a study of PD-L1 blockade in urothelial cancer. Study background: The patients had undergone anywhere from 0 to 3 prior chemotherapy regimens. Blood analysis occurred 3 weeks (second dose) and 6 weeks after treatment start. Study results and limitations: Below-median pretreatment blood TCR clonality was a predictor of better survival.

For this clone: Its antigen is unidentified. This sample also contains other DNA sequences that code for the same CDR3.

TCRdb keeps only in-frame clones here, not all; method: immunoSEQ multiplex PCR. Among over 50,000 clones listed, around 84% were seen once. The receptor comes from a man in his fifties with urothelial cancer. Sequenced here: PBMCs, sampled around atezolizumab (anti-PD-L1) treatment.

The CDR3 DNA reads TGTGCCAGCAGTTTAGACAGGGGGCTCTACGAGCAGTACTTC. This codes for CASSLDRGLYEQYF. The rearrangement uses TRBV27 and TRBJ2-7, with 10 bases lining up with TRBD1. The CDR3 runs 14 residues. The ends lost 2 bases at V and 3 bases at J; junction bases unmatched: 1. Germline lookup yields CDR1 MNHEY and CDR2 SMNVEV (reference sequence).